The source of this T cell receptor beta chain is a study of blood T cell repertoires in COVID-19. Study overall: Samples came from the United States, Italy and Spain, spanning acute and convalescent COVID-19. The cDNA or gDNA used as material had been derived from T cells, B-cell-depleted T cells, or PBMCs.

The CDR3 spans 16 residues. V was trimmed by 6 bases and J by 1 base, leaving 18 bases between them. Germline CDR1 is KGHSH and CDR2 is LQKENI. In the study's own analysis: Amplification with reference gene primers provided the estimates of nucleated cell counts. Data came from immunoSEQ multiplex PCR; TCRdb stores just in-frame clones and leaves some out. For V, J and clone size, that table is used; D and trimming come from the DNA. The sample comprises 180,000 or so clones, roughly 86% of which are singletons, and approximately 2.7% rests with the top ten. The V call is TRBV18, the J call TRBJ1-1; D remains ambiguous. Specimen: peripheral blood. The sequence was obtained from a man in his forties with active or convalescent COVID-19. CDR3 amino acids: CASSRLEGAGNTEAFF. The CDR3 nucleotides are TGTGCCAGCTCCAGGTTAGAGGGCGCCGGGAACACTGAAGCTTTCTTT.